The 10 T cell receptor beta chains reported below all come from one sample, sequenced in a study of T cell responses to AZD1222 COVID-19 vaccine. The data were produced by immunoSEQ multiplex PCR, yet TCRdb's version contains in-frame clones alone and is incomplete. This table holds 90,000 to 150,000 clones, around 85% found once. Sequencing was performed on peripheral blood, taken on day 0 of AZD1222 vaccination. Receptors originate from an adult in good health.

The rearrangement joins TRBV19 to TRBJ1-5; 7 bases match TRBD1. After removal of 8 bases from V and 5 bases from J, the junction contained 21 bases not matched to a gene. CDR1 and CDR2 from the germline V gene are LNHDA and SQIVND (reference sequence). This CDR3 region has 18 residues. Here the CDR3 DNA reads TGTGCCAGTGCTAATACCCGAGGGACAGAGGCTGCTCATCAGCCCCAGCATTTT. Translating it yields CASANTRGTEAAHQPQHF.

The chain is built from TRBV24-1 and TRBJ2-1; the match to TRBD2 covers 7 bases. The J segment lost 0 bases and the V segment lost 5 bases, leaving 9 bases of the junction unmatched. The CDR3 extends over 17 amino acids. Germline V lookup: CDR1 KGHDR, CDR2 SFDVKD. For the CDR3, the DNA is TGTGCCACCAGTGTATCAAGCGGGGTAAGCTCCTACAATGAGCAGTTCTTC. Its protein product is CATSVSSGVSSYNEQFF.

V and J are TRBV30 and TRBJ1-6; 8 positions match TRBD1. The CDR3 has 15 residues. Germline CDR1 is GTSNPN and CDR2 is SVGIG (reference sequence). V lost 1 base and J lost 9; bases outside the gene matches: 8. The CDR3 loop is CAWSAGQVEGSPLHF. CDR3 DNA sequence: TGTGCCTGGAGTGCGGGACAGGTAGAAGGTTCACCCCTCCACTTT.

Only one count was recorded for this clone. V and J are TRBV5-4 and TRBJ2-2; D ambiguous. CDR1 is SGHNT and CDR2 is YYREEE in the germline V gene (reference sequence). V lost 3 bases and J 1 base, leaving 4 bases between the germline ends. The CDR3 runs to 13 residues. The CDR3 is CASSSKNTGELFF. The CDR3 coding sequence is TGTGCCAGCAGCTCGAAGAACACCGGGGAGCTGTTTTTT.

J is TRBJ2-1 and V is TRBV5-1, with 7 bases identical to TRBD2. Germline V gene data show CDR1 as SGHRS and CDR2 as YFSETQ. The CDR3 covers 15 residues. J lost 7 bases, V lost 2 bases, and 9 bases had no gene match. The CDR3 sequence is CASSLAGPSRNEQFF. In DNA form, the CDR3 reads TGCGCCAGCAGCTTAGCGGGGCCCTCTCGTAATGAGCAGTTCTTC.

The V call is TRBV2, the J call TRBJ1-1; possible D gene TRBD1, 5 bases. Trimming cost V 3 bases and J 3 bases, with 14 bases left between them. Germline V CDR1 and CDR2: SNHLY, FYNNEI. This CDR3 comprises 15 residues. This chain's CDR3 is CASSEGRRGDTEAFF. CDR3 sequence (DNA): TGTGCCAGCAGTGAGGGCAGACGAGGGGACACTGAAGCTTTCTTT.

The rearrangement uses TRBV15 and TRBJ1-2; maybe TRBD1 (5 bases). Germline V gives CDR1 LNHNV, CDR2 YYDKDF (reference sequence). Trimming removed 5 bases at V and 7 bases at J, with 20 bases between. There are 15 residues in the CDR3. The CDR3 nucleotides are TGTGCCACCAGCGGGGTAGCGGGGCAGGCCCTTGGCTACACCTTC. Protein product: CATSGVAGQALGYTF. Complete variable domain (other parts from reference TRBV15 and TRBJ1-2): DAMVIQNPRYQVTQFGKPVTLSCSQTLNHNVMYWYQQKSSQAPKLLFHYYDKDFNNEADTPDNFQSRRPNTSFCFLDIRSPGLGDTAMYLCATSGVAGQALGYTFGSGTRLTVV.

The chain employs TRBV6-5 and TRBJ1-6; unclear D gene. The CDR3 is 15 amino acids. Trimming shortened V by 6 bases and J by 5 bases, and 14 bases separated the two germline ends. Germline values: CDR1 MNHEY, CDR2 SVGAGI. In DNA, the CDR3 is TGTGCCAGCAGGGGATCCTGGGCTCATAATTCACCCCTCCACTTT. Its protein is CASRGSWAHNSPLHF.

This chain connects TRBV19 to TRBJ1-1; D remains unclear. The CDR3 is made up of 14 amino acids. Germline V gene sequence: CDR1 LNHDA, CDR2 SQIVND (reference sequence). V lost 7 bases, J lost 1 base, and 13 bases lay in between. This chain's CDR3 is CASKGWTTNTEAFF. CDR3 nucleotide sequence: TGTGCCAGTAAGGGTTGGACTACGAACACTGAAGCTTTCTTT.

The chain has TRBV6-5 and TRBJ2-7; 10 bases are shared with TRBD1. Germline-derived CDR1 and CDR2 are MNHEY and SVGAGI. The CDR3 has 15 amino acids. The junction had 12 bases not matched to a gene; V was cut back by 5 bases and J by 8 bases. This chain's CDR3 is CASSPSDRGLVKQYF. The CDR3 DNA is TGTGCCAGCAGTCCGTCCGACAGGGGGCTTGTTAAGCAGTACTTC.